This T cell receptor beta chain was sequenced in a study of T cell changes during pregnancy in multiple sclerosis. The CDR3 runs to 15 residues. V was cut by 1 base and J by 9 bases, with 13 bases left in between. CDR1 and CDR2 (germline): LGHNA, YSLEER. The assay was immunoSEQ multiplex PCR, and TCRdb's table has in-frame clones only and misses some. The table includes 25,000 to 40,000 clones, roughly 91% detected once. The sequenced sample was CD8+ T cells from peripheral blood mononuclear cells, obtained in the second trimester of pregnancy. The TCR was taken from a female donor in good health, enrolled as a control in a pregnancy study. The chain links TRBV4-3 to TRBJ1-6, with D possibly being TRBD1 (5 bases). In nucleotides, the CDR3 is TGCGCCAGCAGCCAAGTTCTCCAGGGTGGTTCACCCCTCCACTTT. It codes for CASSQVLQGGSPLHF.